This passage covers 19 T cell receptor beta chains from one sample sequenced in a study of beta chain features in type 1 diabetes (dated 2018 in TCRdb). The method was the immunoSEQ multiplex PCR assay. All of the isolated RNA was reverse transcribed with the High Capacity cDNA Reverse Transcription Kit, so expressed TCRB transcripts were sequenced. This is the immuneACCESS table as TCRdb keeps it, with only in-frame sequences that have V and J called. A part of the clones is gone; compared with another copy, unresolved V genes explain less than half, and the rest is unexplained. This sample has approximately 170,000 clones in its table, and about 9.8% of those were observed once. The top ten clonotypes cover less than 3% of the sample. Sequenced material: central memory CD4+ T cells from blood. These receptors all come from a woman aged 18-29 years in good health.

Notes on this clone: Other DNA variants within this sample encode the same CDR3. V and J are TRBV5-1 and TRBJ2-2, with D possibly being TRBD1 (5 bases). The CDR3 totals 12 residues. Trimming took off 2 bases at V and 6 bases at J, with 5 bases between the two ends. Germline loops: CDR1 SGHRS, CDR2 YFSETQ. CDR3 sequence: CASSLGAGELFF. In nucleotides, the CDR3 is TGCGCCAGCAGCTTAGGGGCCGGGGAGCTGTTTTTT.

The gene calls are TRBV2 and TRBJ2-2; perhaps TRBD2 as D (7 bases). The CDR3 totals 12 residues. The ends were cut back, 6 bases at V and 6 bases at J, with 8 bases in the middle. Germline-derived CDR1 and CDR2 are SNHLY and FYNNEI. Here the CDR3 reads CASSGGPGELFF. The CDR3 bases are TGTGCCAGCAGCGGGGGGCCCGGGGAGCTGTTTTTT.

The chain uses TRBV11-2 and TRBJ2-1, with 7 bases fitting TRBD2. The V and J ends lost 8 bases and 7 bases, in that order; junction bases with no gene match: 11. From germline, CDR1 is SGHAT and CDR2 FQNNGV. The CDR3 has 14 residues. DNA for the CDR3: TGTGCCAGCTCCCCGGGAGGTTGGATTAATGAGCAGTTCTTC. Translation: CASSPGGWINEQFF.

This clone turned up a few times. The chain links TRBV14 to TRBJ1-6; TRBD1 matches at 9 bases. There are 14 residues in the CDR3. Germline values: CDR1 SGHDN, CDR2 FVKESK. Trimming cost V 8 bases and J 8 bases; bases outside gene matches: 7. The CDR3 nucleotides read TGTGCCAGCTCCTCAACAGGGGGCGATTCACCCCTCCACTTT. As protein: CASSSTGGDSPLHF.

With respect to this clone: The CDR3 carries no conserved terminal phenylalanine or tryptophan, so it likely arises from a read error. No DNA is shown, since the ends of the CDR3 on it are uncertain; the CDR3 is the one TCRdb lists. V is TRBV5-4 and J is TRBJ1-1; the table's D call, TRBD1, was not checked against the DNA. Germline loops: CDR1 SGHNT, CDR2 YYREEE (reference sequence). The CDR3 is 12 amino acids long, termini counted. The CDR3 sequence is CASSSPRQHQTL.

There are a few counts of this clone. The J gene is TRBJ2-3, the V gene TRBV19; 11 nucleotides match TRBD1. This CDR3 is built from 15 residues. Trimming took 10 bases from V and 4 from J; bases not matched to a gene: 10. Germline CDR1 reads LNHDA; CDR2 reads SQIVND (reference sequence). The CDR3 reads CATLDGQGAADTQYF. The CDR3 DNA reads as TGTGCCACCCTCGATGGACAGGGGGCTGCAGATACGCAGTATTTT.

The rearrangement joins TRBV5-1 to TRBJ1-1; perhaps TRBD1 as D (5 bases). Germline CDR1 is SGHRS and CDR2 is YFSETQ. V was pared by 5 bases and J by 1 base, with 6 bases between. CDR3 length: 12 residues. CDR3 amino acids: CASRTENTEAFF. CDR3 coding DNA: TGCGCCAGCAGGACAGAGAACACTGAAGCTTTCTTT.

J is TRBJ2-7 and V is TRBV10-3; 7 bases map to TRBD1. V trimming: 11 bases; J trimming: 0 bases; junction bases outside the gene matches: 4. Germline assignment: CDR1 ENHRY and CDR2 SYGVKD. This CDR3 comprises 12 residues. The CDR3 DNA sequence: TGTGCCTCCCGGGACAGCTCCTACGAGCAGTACTTC. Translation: CASRDSSYEQYF.

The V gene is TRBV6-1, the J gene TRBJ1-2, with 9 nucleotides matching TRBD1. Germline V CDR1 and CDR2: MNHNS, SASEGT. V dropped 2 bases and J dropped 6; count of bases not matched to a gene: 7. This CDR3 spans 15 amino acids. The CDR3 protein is CASSENRDRVNGYTF. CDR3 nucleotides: TGTGCCAGCAGTGAAAACCGGGACAGGGTAAATGGCTACACCTTC.

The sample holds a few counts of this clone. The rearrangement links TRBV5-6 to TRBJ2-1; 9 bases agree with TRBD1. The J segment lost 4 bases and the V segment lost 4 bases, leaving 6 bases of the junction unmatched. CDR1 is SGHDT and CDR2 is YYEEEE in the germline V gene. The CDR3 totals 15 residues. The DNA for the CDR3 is TGTGCCAGCAGCCCTGGGACAGGGAGGTACAATGAGCAGTTCTTC. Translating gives CASSPGTGRYNEQFF.

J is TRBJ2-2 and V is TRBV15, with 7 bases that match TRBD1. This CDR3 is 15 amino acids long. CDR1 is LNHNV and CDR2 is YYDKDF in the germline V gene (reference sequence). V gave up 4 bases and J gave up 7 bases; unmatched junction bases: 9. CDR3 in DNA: TGTGCCACCAGCATCGACAGGGCCCCCGTCGGGGAGCTGTTTTTT. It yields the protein CATSIDRAPVGELFF.

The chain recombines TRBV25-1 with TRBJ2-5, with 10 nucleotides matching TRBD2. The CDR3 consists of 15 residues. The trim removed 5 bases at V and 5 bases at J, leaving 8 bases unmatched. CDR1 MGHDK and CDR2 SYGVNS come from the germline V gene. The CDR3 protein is CASSTTSGAWETQYF. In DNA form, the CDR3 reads TGTGCCAGCAGTACCACTAGCGGGGCTTGGGAGACCCAGTACTTC.

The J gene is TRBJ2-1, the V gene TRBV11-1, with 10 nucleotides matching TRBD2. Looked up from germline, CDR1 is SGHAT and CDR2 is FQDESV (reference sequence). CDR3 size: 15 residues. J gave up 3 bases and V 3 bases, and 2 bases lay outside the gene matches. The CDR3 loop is CASSFTSGNYNEQFF. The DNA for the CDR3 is TGTGCCAGCAGCTTCACTAGCGGGAACTACAATGAGCAGTTCTTC.

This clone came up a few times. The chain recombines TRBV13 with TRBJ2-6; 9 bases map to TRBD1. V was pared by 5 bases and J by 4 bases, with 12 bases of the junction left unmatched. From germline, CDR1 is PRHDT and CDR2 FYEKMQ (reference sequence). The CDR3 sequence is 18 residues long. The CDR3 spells CASSGSRDRVTGANVLTF. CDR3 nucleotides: TGTGCCAGCAGCGGAAGCCGGGACAGGGTGACGGGGGCCAACGTCCTGACTTTC.

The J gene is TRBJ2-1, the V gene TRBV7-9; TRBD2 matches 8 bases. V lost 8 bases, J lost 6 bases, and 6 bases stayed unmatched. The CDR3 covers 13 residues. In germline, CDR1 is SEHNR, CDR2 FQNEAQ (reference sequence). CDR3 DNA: TGTGCCAGCGCCACTAGCGGTTTCAATGAGCAGTTCTTC. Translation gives CASATSGFNEQFF.

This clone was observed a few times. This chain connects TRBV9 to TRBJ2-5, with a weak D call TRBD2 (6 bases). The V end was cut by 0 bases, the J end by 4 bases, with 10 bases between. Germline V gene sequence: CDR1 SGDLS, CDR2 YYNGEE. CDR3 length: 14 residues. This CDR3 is CASSVGDGGETQYF. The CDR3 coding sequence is TGTGCCAGCAGCGTAGGGGACGGGGGAGAGACCCAGTACTTC.

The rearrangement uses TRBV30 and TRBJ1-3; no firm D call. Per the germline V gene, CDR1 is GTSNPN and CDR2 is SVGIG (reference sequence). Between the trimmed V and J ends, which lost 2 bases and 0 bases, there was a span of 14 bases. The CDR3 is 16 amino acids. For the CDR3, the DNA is TGTGCCTGGAGTCACCTCGACACCCGCTCTGGAAACACCATATATTTT. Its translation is CAWSHLDTRSGNTIYF.

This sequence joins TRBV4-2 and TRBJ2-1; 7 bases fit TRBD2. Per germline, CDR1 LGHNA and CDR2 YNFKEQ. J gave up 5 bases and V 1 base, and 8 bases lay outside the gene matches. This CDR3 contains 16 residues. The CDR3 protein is CASSQGASGGDNEQFF. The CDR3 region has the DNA TGTGCCAGCAGCCAAGGGGCTAGCGGAGGGGACAATGAGCAGTTCTTC.

The CDR3, as DNA: TGCGCCAGCCGCAGTCTAGCGGGGGATGAGCAGTTCTTC. Encoded protein: CASRSLAGDEQFF. The chain joins TRBV5-1 to TRBJ2-1, with TRBD2 matching 10 bases. Germline V CDR1 and CDR2: SGHRS, YFSETQ. J lost 8 bases, V lost 7 bases, and 6 bases had no gene match. The CDR3 has 13 residues. Together with reference TRBV5-1 and TRBJ2-1, the CDR3 gives the full variable domain: KAGVTQTPRYLIKTRGQQVTLSCSPISGHRSVSWYQQTPGQGLQFLFEYFSETQRNKGNFPGRFSGRQFSNSRSEMNVSTLELGDSALYLCASRSLAGDEQFFGPGTRLTVL.